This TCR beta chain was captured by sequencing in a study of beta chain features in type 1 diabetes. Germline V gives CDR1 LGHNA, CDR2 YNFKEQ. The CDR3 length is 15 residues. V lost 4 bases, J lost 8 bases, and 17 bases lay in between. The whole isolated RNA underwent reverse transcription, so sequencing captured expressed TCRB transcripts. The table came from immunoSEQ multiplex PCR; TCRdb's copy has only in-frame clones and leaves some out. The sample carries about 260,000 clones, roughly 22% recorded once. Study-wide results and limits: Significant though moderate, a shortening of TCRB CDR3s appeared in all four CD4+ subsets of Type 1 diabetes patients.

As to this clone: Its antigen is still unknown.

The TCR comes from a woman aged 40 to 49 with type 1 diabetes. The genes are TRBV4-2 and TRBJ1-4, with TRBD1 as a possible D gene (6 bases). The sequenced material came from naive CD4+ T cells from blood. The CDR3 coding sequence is TGTGCCAGCAGCCCCAGACAGGAAGGTTCGGAAAAACTGTTTTTT. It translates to CASSPRQEGSEKLFF.